The 9 T cell receptor beta chains presented below share a single source sample, sequenced in a study of read filtering for tumor transcriptome and immune sequencing. This library used 300 to 450 ng RNA and molecular barcoded adaptors spanning alpha/delta and beta/gamma chains. TCRdb reprocessed the reads via MiXCR and lists one record per CDR3 protein. The sample has 46,000 or so distinct CDR3 sequences, roughly 19% seen once. Sequenced: a population of CD138-negative cells sorted from bone marrow. These receptors all stem from a donor older than 35 with multiple myeloma.

This clonotype was recorded at least ten times. The chain recombines TRBV20-1 with TRBJ2-5, with D perhaps matching TRBD1 (6 bases). The CDR3 covers 14 residues. The germline V gene encodes CDR1 DFQATT and CDR2 SNEGSKA (reference sequence). With 4 bases removed from V and 5 bases from J, the gap between germline ends came to 17 bases. CDR3 DNA: TGCAGTGCTAACGACGGACAGTTTGGGGAGACCCAGTACTTC. It translates to CSANDGQFGETQYF.

Note on this clonotype: A read error likely explains this, since a far larger clone differs by one base. The chain couples TRBV11-2 to TRBJ2-5; tentatively, D is TRBD2 (5 bases). Germline V gene lookup returns CDR1 SGHAT and CDR2 FQNNGV. The CDR3 runs to 11 residues. The CDR3 region has the DNA TGTGCCAGAAGCTTAGGAGGGACCCAGTACTTC. Translating gives CARSLGGTQYF. Together with reference TRBV11-2 and TRBJ2-5, the CDR3 gives the full variable domain: EAGVAQSPRYKIIEKRQSVAFWCNPISGHATLYWYQQILGQGPKLLIQFQNNGVVDDSQLPKDRFSAERLKGVDSTLKIQPAKLEDSAVYLCARSLGGTQYFGPGTRLLVL.

This clonotype was observed at least ten times. The genes are TRBV29-1 and TRBJ2-6; 11 nucleotides line up with TRBD1. Looked up from germline, CDR1 is SQVTM and CDR2 is ANQGSEA. The CDR3 extends over 16 amino acids. With V trimmed by 5 bases and J by 2 bases, 5 bases remained unmatched. CDR3 loop: CSVKGTGGPGANVLTF. The CDR3 DNA reads TGCAGCGTTAAGGGGACAGGGGGGCCTGGGGCCAACGTCCTGACTTTC.

Comment on this clonotype: With a much larger clone just one base away, this may be a read error. V and J are TRBV24-1 and TRBJ2-3, with D possibly matching TRBD1 (6 bases). In germline, CDR1 is KGHDR, CDR2 SFDVKD. The CDR3 has 14 amino acids. Deletions cut 5 bases from V and 4 bases from J, with 12 bases between. The CDR3 protein is CATSATGTADTQYF. The CDR3 region has the DNA TGTGCCACCAGTGCGACAGGAACCGCAGATACGCAGTATTTT.

This clonotype has at least ten counts. V gene TRBV27 combines with J gene TRBJ2-2; possible D gene TRBD1, 6 bases. Germline-derived CDR1 and CDR2 are MNHEY and SMNVEV (reference sequence). This CDR3 is built from 18 residues. The germline V and J ends were trimmed by 5 bases and 3 bases, with 22 bases remaining between them. The CDR3 sequence is CASSRHLRGAGDTGELFF. In DNA, the CDR3 is TGTGCCAGCAGTCGCCATCTCCGAGGGGCAGGGGACACCGGGGAGCTGTTTTTT.

As to this clonotype: Without the conserved terminal phenylalanine or tryptophan, this CDR3 likely stems from a read error. The chain links TRBV20-1 to TRBJ2-6; TRBD2 might be the D (6 bases). The V end lost 3 bases, the J end lost 2 bases, and 17 bases lay between the germline ends. The CDR3 has 17 amino acids. Germline V gene lookup returns CDR1 DFQATT and CDR2 SNEGSKA (reference sequence). CDR3 sequence: CSASTGRSLTGANVLTS. The DNA for the CDR3 is TGCAGTGCTAGTACCGGGAGATCTCTTACTGGGGCCAACGTCCTGACTTCC.

Sample share makes this clonotype medium-sized. V is TRBV5-8 and J is TRBJ2-1; 13 bases match TRBD2. The CDR3 has 17 residues. The V and J ends lost 4 bases and 5 bases, in that order; junction bases with no gene match: 9. CDR1 is SGHTS and CDR2 is YDEGEE in the germline V gene. CDR3 nucleotide sequence: TGTGCCAGCAGCCCGTGGACTAGCGGGAGATCTGACAATGAGCAGTTCTTC. It translates to CASSPWTSGRSDNEQFF.

In this sample, this clonotype turned up many times. V and J are TRBV9 and TRBJ2-7; D might be TRBD1 or TRBD2, each matching 5 bases. The V end was cut by 4 bases, the J end by 6 bases, with 20 bases between. The CDR3 runs to 15 residues. Looked up from germline, CDR1 is SGDLS and CDR2 is YYNGEE. The CDR3 DNA is TGTGCCAGCAGCTCCCCCCCGGGACCTTTTGGCGAGCAGTACTTC. This translates into CASSSPPGPFGEQYF.

The sample holds a few counts of this clonotype. V gene TRBV10-3 combines with J gene TRBJ2-7; 9 bases are a match to TRBD1. This CDR3 has 16 amino acids. Germline V CDR1 and CDR2: ENHRY, SYGVKD. After removal of 6 bases from V and 5 bases from J, the junction contained 14 bases not matched to a gene. CDR3 residues: CAISHTLGQGSDEQYF. Written as DNA, the CDR3 is TGTGCCATCAGCCATACCCTGGGACAGGGTAGCGACGAGCAGTACTTC.